The 29 T cell receptor beta chains below all came from one sample that was sequenced in a study of lung T cells in sarcoidosis with Löfgren's syndrome. TCRdb called the reads again in MiXCR, with one record for every CDR3 protein. The sample holds approximately 20,000 distinct CDR3 sequences, approximately 21% seen once. The sequencing sample was made of CD4+ T cells from PBMCs. The receptors shown here come from a human donor with sarcoidosis (Löfgren's syndrome or another form), or a control subject (not recorded which).

This clonotype has ten or more counts. CDR3 in DNA: TGTGCCAGCAGCTTAGGTCCGAGCACAGATACGCAGTATTTT. Translating gives CASSLGPSTDTQYF. This chain uses TRBV7-7 with TRBJ2-3; D remains unclear. The CDR3 runs to 14 residues. V lost 1 base and J lost 0, with 5 bases in between. Per germline, CDR1 SSHAT and CDR2 FNYEAQ (reference sequence).

This clonotype was recorded at least ten times. The V and J genes are TRBV4-3 and TRBJ1-1; D gene unclear. Trimming took 0 bases from V and 1 from J, leaving 6 bases between them. Germline V gene data show CDR1 as LGHNA and CDR2 as YSLEER. The CDR3 sequence is 14 residues long. CDR3: CASSQDLRNTEAFF. CDR3 coding DNA: TGCGCCAGCAGCCAAGATTTACGGAACACTGAAGCTTTCTTT.

Worth noting for this clonotype: At one boundary the junction diverges from the germline segment, which might be a read error. J is TRBJ2-1 and V is TRBV6-2 or TRBV6-3; TRBD2 agrees at 13 bases. The CDR3 length is 16 residues. Germline V gives CDR1 MNHEY, CDR2 SVGEGT. This CDR3 reads CASSSAGLAGSNEQSF. The CDR3 nucleotides read TGTGCCAGCAGCTCCGCGGGACTAGCGGGAAGCAATGAGCAGTCCTTC.

The chain carries TRBV7-9 and TRBJ1-1; D possibly corresponds to TRBD1 (6 bases). This CDR3 spans 13 amino acids. Trimming took off 4 bases at V and 6 bases at J, with 12 bases between the two ends. The germline CDR1 and CDR2 sequences are SEHNR and FQNEAQ (reference sequence). The CDR3 spells CASSSGDKAEAFF. The DNA of the CDR3 is TGTGCCAGCAGCTCCGGGGACAAGGCTGAAGCTTTCTTT.

In its sample, this clonotype was seen many times. This chain links TRBV6-2 or TRBV6-3 with TRBJ2-7, with D perhaps matching TRBD1 or TRBD2 (5 bases each). This CDR3 comprises 15 residues. Germline assignment: CDR1 MNHEY and CDR2 SVGEGT. Trimming took off 7 bases at V and 3 bases at J, with 19 bases between the two ends. The CDR3 DNA reads as TGTGCCAGCACCCTCGGGGCGATTACCTACTACGAGCAGTACTTC. This sequence encodes CASTLGAITYYEQYF.

This clonotype was counted between two and nine times. This may arise from a read error, as a much more abundant clone is one base away. For the CDR3, the DNA is TGTGCCAGCAGTAATCTAGCGGGGAACACAGATACGCAGTGTTTT. It encodes CASSNLAGNTDTQCF. This chain connects TRBV27 to TRBJ2-3, with 9 bases identical to TRBD2. This CDR3 is 15 amino acids long. Looked up from germline, CDR1 is MNHEY and CDR2 is SMNVEV (reference sequence).

This clonotype is medium-sized. V is TRBV28 and J is TRBJ1-5; no firm D call. This CDR3 comprises 12 residues. The ends were cut back, 0 bases at V and 5 bases at J, with 2 bases in the middle. Germline CDR1 reads MDHEN; CDR2 reads SYDVKM. CDR3: CASSLWDQPQHF. The CDR3, as DNA: TGTGCCAGCAGTTTATGGGATCAGCCCCAGCATTTT.

This clonotype was seen a few times. A clone one base away is much larger, so this may be a read error. The J gene is TRBJ1-2, the V gene TRBV28; D is uncertain. V lost 5 bases, J lost 2 bases, and 9 bases lay in between. Per the germline V gene, CDR1 is MDHEN and CDR2 is SYDVKM. The CDR3 has 13 amino acids. CDR3 region: CASSVDINYGYTF. Here the CDR3 DNA reads TGTGCCAGCAGTGTCGACATAAACTATGGCTACACCTTC.

In the case of this clonotype: The CDR3 carries no conserved terminal phenylalanine or tryptophan, so it likely arises from a read error. This chain connects TRBV6-1 to TRBJ2-1, with TRBD2 as a possible D gene (6 bases). The CDR3 consists of 14 residues. The V gene's germline CDR1 is MNHNS and CDR2 SASEGT. The CDR3 DNA sequence: TGTGCCAGCACCCAGGGTAGGACTAACAATGGGCAGTTCTCC. Encoded protein: CASTQGRTNNGQFS.

This clonotype was detected ten times or more. The rearrangement joins TRBV7-2 to TRBJ2-5; weak D call: TRBD1 (6 bases). Germline V gene lookup returns CDR1 SGHTA and CDR2 FQGNSA. This CDR3 has 12 amino acids. Trimming took off 10 bases at V and 0 bases at J, with 9 bases between the two ends. The CDR3 DNA reads as TGTGCCACCGGGACAAACCAAGAGACCCAGTACTTC. This codes for CATGTNQETQYF.

This clonotype was observed many times. The V call is TRBV28, the J call TRBJ1-5; D uncertain. CDR3 length: 12 residues. CDR1 is MDHEN and CDR2 is SYDVKM in the germline V gene. V shed 10 bases and J shed 7 bases, with 14 bases lying between them. CDR3 sequence (DNA): TGTGCCATCTCCCTTGACGTACAGCCCCAGCATTTT. Its translation is CAISLDVQPQHF.

In the case of this clonotype: A clone one base away is much larger, so this may be a read error. The rearrangement uses TRBV7-2 and TRBJ2-7, with 12 nucleotides matching TRBD2. Per germline, CDR1 SGHTA and CDR2 FQGNSA. The CDR3 is made up of 16 amino acids. The CDR3 reads CASSRTTSGGKDERYF. The CDR3 DNA is TGTGCCAGCAGCCGGACGACTAGCGGGGGTAAGGACGAGCGGTACTTC.

This clonotype qualifies as medium-sized (0.01 to 0.1%). CDR3 nucleotides: TGTGCCAGCAGTTTTGACAGACCAGAGGGTCAGCCCCAGCATTTT. This gives the protein CASSFDRPEGQPQHF. The chain is built from TRBV6-2 or TRBV6-3 and TRBJ1-5; tentatively, D is TRBD1 (5 bases). The CDR3 totals 15 residues. Germline CDR1 is MNHEY and CDR2 is SVGEGT. Trimming took off 4 bases at V and 6 bases at J, with 16 bases between the two ends.

There are a few counts of this clonotype. The chain joins TRBV12-3 or TRBV12-4 to TRBJ1-1; 9 positions agree with TRBD1. V shed 3 bases and J 6 bases; nucleotides not matched to a gene: 8. There are 15 residues in the CDR3. In nucleotides, the CDR3 is TGTGCCAGCAGTTTTGGGACAGGGTTGGGGGCTGAAGCTTTCTTT. Protein: CASSFGTGLGAEAFF.

This clonotype was recorded many times. V usage is TRBV7-8 and J usage is TRBJ2-7, with D perhaps assigned TRBD1 or TRBD2 (5 bases each). The CDR3 consists of 13 residues. The germline V gene encodes CDR1 SGHVS and CDR2 FQNEAQ. With 5 bases removed from V and 5 bases from J, the gap between germline ends came to 13 bases. This CDR3 reads CASSISRGNEQYF. The CDR3 coding sequence is TGTGCCAGCAGCATATCACGGGGCAACGAGCAGTACTTC.

On this clonotype: This may arise from a read error, as a much more abundant clone is one base away. V usage is TRBV4-2 and J usage is TRBJ2-7; 11 positions agree with TRBD2. The V gene's germline CDR1 is LGHNA and CDR2 YNFKEQ. This CDR3 comprises 18 residues. The CDR3 reads CVSSHQTTSGSFVYEQYF. The CDR3 coding sequence is TGTGTCAGCAGCCACCAAACCACTAGCGGGAGTTTCGTCTACGAGCAGTACTTC.

The gene calls are TRBV11-2 and TRBJ2-7; possible D gene TRBD2, 5 bases. Germline-derived CDR1 and CDR2 are SGHAT and FQNNGV. The CDR3 runs 14 residues. Trimming took off 5 bases at V and 4 bases at J, with 15 bases between the two ends. The CDR3 sequence: CASSRTGGQYEQYF. In nucleotides, the CDR3 is TGTGCCAGCAGCCGGACTGGCGGGCAATACGAGCAGTACTTC.

The V and J genes are TRBV6-2 or TRBV6-3 and TRBJ1-5, with 7 nucleotides matching TRBD1. Trimming at V came to 6 bases and at J to 4 bases, leaving 9 bases not matched to a gene. In germline, CDR1 is MNHEY, CDR2 SVGEGT. The CDR3 is made up of 15 amino acids. The CDR3 spells CASRTGQATNQPQHF. The CDR3 bases are TGTGCCAGCAGAACTGGACAGGCGACAAATCAGCCCCAGCATTTT.

This clonotype was seen repeatedly, ten times or more. The J gene is TRBJ2-3, the V gene TRBV2, with 8 nucleotides matching TRBD2. CDR3 length: 13 residues. With V trimmed by 7 bases and J by 5 bases, 5 bases remained unmatched. Germline loops: CDR1 SNHLY, CDR2 FYNNEI. The CDR3 nucleotides read TGTGCCAGCAAGGTCGGGAGGGTAGATACGCAGTATTTT. It translates to CASKVGRVDTQYF.

By its share, this clonotype is medium-sized (0.01 to 0.1%). The rearrangement uses TRBV6-2 or TRBV6-3 and TRBJ1-1; no firm D call. This CDR3 comprises 12 residues. The germline V and J ends were trimmed by 4 bases and 4 bases, with 7 bases remaining between them. Germline V gene data show CDR1 as MNHEY and CDR2 as SVGEGT. The CDR3 sequence: CASSSWGTEAFF. The CDR3 DNA reads as TGTGCCAGCAGTTCTTGGGGCACTGAAGCTTTCTTT.

In this sample, this clonotype turned up many times. V and J are TRBV29-1 and TRBJ2-3, with 8 bases that match TRBD2. CDR1 and CDR2 from the germline V gene are SQVTM and ANQGSEA. V was pared by 2 bases and J by 4 bases, with 5 bases of the junction left unmatched. The CDR3 runs to 14 residues. The CDR3 nucleotides read TGCAGCGTTGAAAGACTAGCGAACCCAGATACGCAGTATTTT. It codes for CSVERLANPDTQYF.

In this sample, this clonotype is medium-sized. The gene calls are TRBV6-2 or TRBV6-3 and TRBJ1-2; 8 bases align to TRBD1. The junction had 5 bases not matched to a gene; V was cut back by 2 bases and J by 6 bases. CDR1 and CDR2 (germline): MNHEY, SVGEGT. The length of the CDR3 is 14 residues. The CDR3 DNA sequence: TGTGCCAGCAGTTACCGGACAGGGAAAGATGGCTACACCTTC. Translated: CASSYRTGKDGYTF.

This clonotype is medium-sized (0.01 to 0.1%) within its sample. CDR3: CASSNDRGRTGELFF. The CDR3 DNA sequence: TGTGCCAGCAGCAATGACAGGGGGCGAACCGGGGAGCTGTTTTTT. V and J are TRBV6-1 and TRBJ2-2; 10 bases are shared with TRBD1. The V segment lost 6 bases and the J segment 5 bases; nucleotides outside the gene matches: 6. The germline gives CDR1 MNHNS, CDR2 SASEGT. There are 15 residues in the CDR3.

On this clonotype: The junction and the germline gene differ at one end; a read error may be behind it. The rearrangement joins TRBV28 to TRBJ2-5; possible D gene TRBD2, 7 bases. The germline V gene has CDR1 MDHEN and CDR2 SYDVKM. The CDR3 is 15 amino acids. In nucleotides, the CDR3 is TGTGCCAGCAGCCCCGTGGGGGGGGGCCAAGATACCCAGTACTTC. Translated, it gives CASSPVGGGQDTQYF.

This clonotype was seen many times. The genes are TRBV28 and TRBJ2-7; D gene unclear. The CDR3 extends over 13 amino acids. The V gene's germline CDR1 is MDHEN and CDR2 SYDVKM. With 6 bases removed from V and 6 bases from J, the gap between germline ends came to 15 bases. Here the CDR3 reads CASSPIGLSEQYF. The CDR3 DNA follows: TGTGCCAGCAGCCCTATCGGGTTGAGCGAGCAGTACTTC.

The table lists this clonotype with many counts. J is TRBJ1-3 and V is TRBV19; TRBD1 might be the D (6 bases). The V and J ends lost 9 bases and 0 bases respectively, with 18 bases between them. From germline, CDR1 is LNHDA and CDR2 SQIVND (reference sequence). The CDR3 has 16 residues. For the CDR3, the DNA is TGTGCCAGCCGCGACAGGACGCGCCCCTCTGGAAACACCATATATTTT. It encodes CASRDRTRPSGNTIYF.

By share, this clonotype ranks as medium-sized. V gene TRBV27 combines with J gene TRBJ1-2; 8 positions agree with TRBD1. The germline V gene encodes CDR1 MNHEY and CDR2 SMNVEV (reference sequence). V lost 4 bases to trimming and J lost 12 bases; unmatched junction nucleotides: 4. The CDR3 is 11 amino acids. The CDR3 loop is CASSSQGVHTF. The CDR3 nucleotides are TGTGCCAGCAGTTCACAGGGGGTTCACACCTTC.

The V call is TRBV12-3 or TRBV12-4, the J call TRBJ2-7; maybe TRBD1 (5 bases). V was trimmed by 7 bases and J by 0 bases, leaving 13 bases between them. The CDR3 consists of 14 residues. CDR3 region: CASTVGQVSYEQYF. CDR3 nucleotides: TGTGCCAGCACCGTTGGACAAGTCTCCTACGAGCAGTACTTC.

Many counts were recorded for this clonotype. The chain joins TRBV20-1 to TRBJ2-7, with 8 bases lining up with TRBD1. Germline-derived CDR1 and CDR2 are DFQATT and SNEGSKA (reference sequence). The CDR3 loop spans 13 amino acids. The J segment lost 4 bases and the V segment lost 5 bases, leaving 7 bases of the junction unmatched. The CDR3 loop reads CSARRDRSYEQYF. The CDR3 DNA sequence: TGCAGTGCTCGGCGGGACAGGTCTTACGAGCAGTACTTC.